Listed below are T cell receptor beta chains from one sample, sequenced in a study of CD8 T cells in ankylosing spondylitis. TCRdb recomputed calls from the 5' RACE reads with MiXCR, one row per CDR3 protein. This sample has around 770,000 distinct CDR3 sequences, with around 20% found just once. Input material: blood, either unsorted or a sorted T cell fraction (not recorded which). Every receptor here comes from a male donor with ankylosing spondylitis. The CDR3 runs from the conserved cysteine through the conserved F or W. A D gene is named only where the DNA matches it firmly. The size entry is marked missing in some rows and otherwise reads once, few, many or a size class.

CDR3 DNA: TGTGCCAGCAGTGAAGAACGAACCGGGGAGCTGTTTTTT
CDR3 protein: CASSEERTGELFF
J gene: TRBJ2-2
D gene: NA
V gene: TRBV2
clone size: few

CDR3 DNA: TGCGCCAGCAGCCTCCCAGTCGGACAACGACTAAACTATGGCTACACCTTC
CDR3 protein: CASSLPVGQRLNYGYTF
J gene: TRBJ1-2
D gene: NA
V gene: TRBV4-1
clone size: few

CDR3 DNA: TGTGCCAGCAACCTTCCAAGCGGCCTCTATGGCTACACCTTC
CDR3 protein: CASNLPSGLYGYTF
J gene: TRBJ1-2
D gene: NA
V gene: TRBV28
clone size: few

CDR3 DNA: TGCAGTGCTAGAGCACCCGGGAGGGACACTGAAGCTTTCTTT
CDR3 protein: CSARAPGRDTEAFF
J gene: TRBJ1-1
D gene: NA
V gene: TRBV20-1
clone size: few

CDR3 DNA: TGCAGTGCTAGAGATAGAGACAGAAAGTATAATTCACCCCTCCACTTT
CDR3 protein: CSARDRDRKYNSPLHF
J gene: TRBJ1-6
D gene: NA
V gene: TRBV20-1
clone size: few

CDR3 DNA: TGTGCCAGCAGTTTATCGGGCAGGGGCAATCAGCCCCAGCATTTT
CDR3 protein: CASSLSGRGNQPQHF
J gene: TRBJ1-5
D gene: NA
V gene: TRBV12-3/TRBV12-4
clone size: many

CDR3 DNA: TGCGCCAGCAGCGAGGGACTGGTCGGTGAGCAGTTCTTC
CDR3 protein: CASSEGLVGEQFF
J gene: TRBJ2-1
D gene: NA
V gene: TRBV5-1
clone size: many

CDR3 DNA: TGCAGTGCTATTCAACAGGGTTACTACTACAATGAGCAGTTCTTC
CDR3 protein: CSAIQQGYYYNEQFF
J gene: TRBJ2-1
D gene: NA
V gene: TRBV20-1
clone size: few

CDR3 DNA: TGCGCCAGCAGCTTCAGGACAGGGCATACTGAAGCTTTCTTT
CDR3 protein: CASSFRTGHTEAFF
J gene: TRBJ1-1
D gene: TRBD1
V gene: TRBV5-1
clone size: NA

CDR3 DNA: TGCGCCAGCAGCCAAGTGCTAGCGGAAAGCTCCTACAATGAGCAGTTCTTC
CDR3 protein: CASSQVLAESSYNEQFF
J gene: TRBJ2-1
D gene: TRBD2
V gene: TRBV4-3
clone size: NA

CDR3 DNA: TGTGCCAGCAGCCCCCAGGGAGCGGGGGTTACCGGGGAGCTGTTTTTT
CDR3 protein: CASSPQGAGVTGELFF
J gene: TRBJ2-2
D gene: TRBD2
V gene: TRBV7-8
clone size: few

CDR3 DNA: TGCAGTGCCCCGAAGGTACATGAGCAGTTCTTC
CDR3 protein: CSAPKVHEQFF
J gene: TRBJ2-1
D gene: NA
V gene: TRBV20-1
clone size: many

CDR3 DNA: TGCGCCAGCAGCCAACAGGGACTCATCAGCTACGAGCAGTACTTC
CDR3 protein: CASSQQGLISYEQYF
J gene: TRBJ2-7
D gene: NA
V gene: TRBV5-1
clone size: NA

CDR3 DNA: TGCAGCGCCGGGGACAGCCGCTCCTACGAGCAGTACTTC
CDR3 protein: CSAGDSRSYEQYF
J gene: TRBJ2-7
D gene: TRBD1
V gene: TRBV29-1
clone size: few

CDR3 DNA: TGCAGTGCTAGAGGGGCGGGGAACTCAGCCCACAATGAGCAGTTCTTC
CDR3 protein: CSARGAGNSAHNEQFF
J gene: TRBJ2-1
D gene: NA
V gene: TRBV20-1
clone size: NA

CDR3 DNA: TGCAGCGTTGAAGAACTAGCGGGAGTCAATGAGCAGTTCTTC
CDR3 protein: CSVEELAGVNEQFF
J gene: TRBJ2-1
D gene: TRBD2
V gene: TRBV29-1
clone size: NA

CDR3 DNA: TGTGCCAGCAGTCCATTCCAGGGTAATTCCTATGGCTACACCTTC
CDR3 protein: CASSPFQGNSYGYTF
J gene: TRBJ1-2
D gene: NA
V gene: TRBV12-3/TRBV12-4
clone size: NA

CDR3 DNA: TGTGCCAGCAGCCCCCCCGGGGACATAAGCAATCAGCCCCAGCATTTT
CDR3 protein: CASSPPGDISNQPQHF
J gene: TRBJ1-5
D gene: NA
V gene: TRBV7-9
clone size: NA

CDR3 DNA: TGTGCCAGCAGCTACGGCAAATCCCCAGGCGTAGGCTACACCTTC
CDR3 protein: CASSYGKSPGVGYTF
J gene: TRBJ1-2
D gene: NA
V gene: TRBV5-5
clone size: NA

CDR3 DNA: TGCAGTGCCCGACACGAGGTCAGAGACTATGGCTACACCTTC
CDR3 protein: CSARHEVRDYGYTF
J gene: TRBJ1-2
D gene: NA
V gene: TRBV20-1
clone size: few

CDR3 DNA: TGTGCCAGCAGTTTCCTTCGACAGGGGGAAACCCAGTGCTTC
CDR3 protein: CASSFLRQGETQCF
J gene: TRBJ2-5
D gene: TRBD1
V gene: TRBV28
clone size: NA

CDR3 DNA: TGCGCCAGCAGCCAAGGTGGACAATCTAGCGGGGCCTACAATGAGCAGTTCTTC
CDR3 protein: CASSQGGQSSGAYNEQFF
J gene: TRBJ2-1
D gene: TRBD2
V gene: TRBV4-3
clone size: few

CDR3 DNA: TGCGCCAGCAGCCAAGAGGGGCGGTCCCCAGATACGCAGTATTTT
CDR3 protein: CASSQEGRSPDTQYF
J gene: TRBJ2-3
D gene: NA
V gene: TRBV4-1
clone size: NA

CDR3 DNA: TGTGCCAGCACCGGGGCTAGCGGCAACACCGGGGAGCTGTTTTTT
CDR3 protein: CASTGASGNTGELFF
J gene: TRBJ2-2
D gene: TRBD2
V gene: TRBV6-1
clone size: few

CDR3 DNA: TGTGCCAGCAGCCCTAGGGTTATGAACACCGGGGAGCTGTTTTTT
CDR3 protein: CASSPRVMNTGELFF
J gene: TRBJ2-2
D gene: NA
V gene: TRBV9
clone size: NA

CDR3 DNA: TGCGCCAGCAGCCAAGAAAGTTTGGGAGCAGATACGCAGTATTTT
CDR3 protein: CASSQESLGADTQYF
J gene: TRBJ2-3
D gene: NA
V gene: TRBV4-1
clone size: many

CDR3 DNA: TGCGCCAGCAGCATACTAGCGGGAGGGCCCGATGAGCAGTTCTTC
CDR3 protein: CASSILAGGPDEQFF
J gene: TRBJ2-1
D gene: TRBD2
V gene: TRBV5-1
clone size: NA

CDR3 DNA: TGCAGTGCTAGCCCGGGGGCTTGGAGTCGTGACACTGAAGCTTTCTTT
CDR3 protein: CSASPGAWSRDTEAFF
J gene: TRBJ1-1
D gene: NA
V gene: TRBV20-1
clone size: NA